This T cell receptor (beta chain) was recovered during a study of beta chain features in type 1 diabetes (dated by TCRdb to 2016 to 2018). Background for the entire study: Mean age, gender distribution, total cell number and subset yield did not differ between patients and healthy donors. In the study, TCRB repertoires of sorted circulating CD4+ T cell subsets from recently diagnosed type 1 diabetes patients were compared with those of matched healthy donors. Whereas all 28 donors provided naive and central memory subsets, regulatory and stem cell-like memory subsets were isolated from just 8 patients and roughly eight healthy donors. A total of around 110,000,000 sorted cells were examined across all samples, and RNA yield correlated strongly with the number of cells per subset. The research as a whole found: Fewer insertions and more nucleotide deletions at VDJ recombination sites were observed in patients with type 1 diabetes, implying thymic rearrangement abnormalities. Shorter templates might have been favored by PCR, but patient and control samples were amplified and corrected together, so both groups would have been affected equally by any skew. In all four CD4+ subsets, TCRB CDR3 length was moderately but significantly shorter in type 1 diabetes patients. Because cDNA was sequenced instead of genomic DNA, highly expressing activated cells could be over-represented, though the groups showed no difference in activation or CD3 levels. Naive, central memory and regulatory TCRB repertoires appeared to be more similar among patients than among healthy donors. Only small numbers of individuals were included in the HLA sub-analyses, which left unresolved whether HLA type had any influence on TCRB rearrangement.

The entire amount of isolated RNA was reverse transcribed using the High Capacity cDNA Reverse Transcription Kit, so the sequenced TCRB transcripts were expressed ones. Naive, central memory and regulatory T cell samples underwent deep immunoSEQ sequencing, averaging around 3.9 million total reads per sample. Sorted cells were lysed in RLT buffer, and RNA was extracted using DNase-treated RNeasy Micro or Mini kits according to cell number. Each cell subset was processed on its own to prevent cross-contamination, while patient and healthy donor samples were processed together. The immunoSEQ multiplex PCR was used to amplify TCRB sequences from cDNA, generating 87-bp fragments that spanned the CDR3 region. Sequencing of the amplicons was performed on the Illumina HiSeq platform. The study's processing was this. Synthetic template baselines were used to correct PCR bias computationally, reads within Hamming distance 2 were collapsed together, and singletons that could not be merged were discarded. By aligning reads against IMGT, V, D and J genes, CDR3 length, and insertions or deletions at six rearrangement sites were assigned. Within each subset, clonotype counts were normalized to the number of sorted cells before true diversity and Gini coefficients were calculated with the tcR R package. The overlap coefficient, calculated on TCRB nucleotide sequences, was used to measure repertoire sharing. The immuneACCESS repertoire file appears here via TCRdb, limited to in-frame rearrangements. These files lack a portion of the clones; in checked studies, under half of the deficit traces to unresolved V genes, and the cause of the others is not known. V and J calls and clone size come straight from that table; D and trimming were deduced from the DNA. Recorded for this sample are roughly 400,000 clones; 8.5% to 10% of them occurred a single time. Together, the top ten hold about 0.64% of the sample.

From its cysteine to its phenylalanine, the CDR3 spans 13 amino acids. The kept DNA is CDR3 alone, 39 bases in frame from the first base. Per the germline V gene, SGHTA is the CDR1 and FQGTGA is the CDR2. V is shortened by 4 bases, J by 3 bases, and the region joining them spans 9 bases. From each donor, a single peripheral blood sample of around 120 mL on average was drawn into heparinised tubes. Using a panel that included CD45RO, CCR7, CD25, CD127, CD95 and CD27, naive, central memory, regulatory and stem cell-like memory CD4+ T cells were sorted on a BD FACSAria II. All sorted populations exceeded 95% purity. PBMCs were separated immediately by Lymphoprep density gradient centrifugation and were stained directly, without being cultured. Samples were stained and sorted in pairs, with one healthy donor and one patient per experiment, so that batch effects were minimized. This clone showed up just a few times. The antigen it recognizes is unknown. No base-level quality is on record; no much larger clone is a single base apart.

This receptor was taken from a man younger than 40 with type 1 diabetes. Sequenced: central memory CD4+ T cells from blood. The rearranged segments are TRBV7-3 and TRBJ1-1, with no confident D gene call. The DNA is as follows: TGTGCCAGCAGCTCCTTTTTAGACACTGAAGCTTTCTTT. Its coded protein is CASSSFLDTEAFF.